The T cell receptor (beta chain) described here comes from a study of PD-1 blockade in classical Hodgkin lymphoma. V lost 3 bases and J lost 1; bases outside the gene matches: 5. The CDR3 runs 14 residues. Germline CDR1 is GTSNPN and CDR2 is SVGIG (reference sequence). Following autologous stem cell transplantation, relapse occurred in every patient, and exposure to brentuximab vedotin varied. Best responses were complete response, partial response or progressive disease. Repertoires were generated with immunoSEQ multiplex PCR, while TCRdb's copy carries only in-frame clones and drops some. This sample carries roughly 25,000 clones, about 80% of them seen once, and the ten largest clones take under 7%. A few counts support this clone.

This receptor was taken from a human donor with classical Hodgkin lymphoma. The source material was peripheral blood mononuclear cells (PBMCs), sampled at baseline. The rearrangement joins TRBV30 to TRBJ2-5; 7 bases fit TRBD2. The CDR3 DNA sequence: TGTGCCTGGAGCCTACTAGCGCTCCAAGAGACCCAGTACTTC. It yields the protein CAWSLLALQETQYF.